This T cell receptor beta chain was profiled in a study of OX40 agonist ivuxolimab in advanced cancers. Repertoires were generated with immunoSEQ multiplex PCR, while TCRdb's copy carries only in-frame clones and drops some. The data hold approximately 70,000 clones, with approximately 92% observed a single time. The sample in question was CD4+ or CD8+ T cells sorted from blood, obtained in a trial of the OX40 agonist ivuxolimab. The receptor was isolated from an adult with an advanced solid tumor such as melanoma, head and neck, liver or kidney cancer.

CDR3 protein: CASSLTGQPPYEQYF. The CDR3 nucleotides read TGTGCCAGCAGTTTAACGGGACAGCCGCCCTACGAGCAGTACTTC. The rearrangement joins TRBV28 to TRBJ2-7, with TRBD1 identical over 7 bases. Looked up from germline, CDR1 is MDHEN and CDR2 is SYDVKM. The CDR3 sequence is 15 residues long. V lost 2 bases, J lost 2 bases, and 6 bases stayed unmatched.